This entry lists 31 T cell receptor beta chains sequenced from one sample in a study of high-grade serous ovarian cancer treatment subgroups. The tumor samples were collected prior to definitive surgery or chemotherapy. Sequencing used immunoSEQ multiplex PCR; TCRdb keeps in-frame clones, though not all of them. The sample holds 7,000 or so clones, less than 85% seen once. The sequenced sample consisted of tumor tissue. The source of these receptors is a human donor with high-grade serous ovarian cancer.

Here the CDR3 reads CASSPGLTSFTDTQYF. CDR3 sequence (DNA): TGTGCCAGCAGCCCCGGACTTACCTCATTCACAGATACGCAGTATTTT. The chain combines TRBV28 with TRBJ2-3; D is perhaps TRBD2 (5 bases). Germline CDR1 is MDHEN and CDR2 is SYDVKM. The ends were cut back, 6 bases at V and 2 bases at J, with 18 bases in the middle. This CDR3 region has 16 residues.

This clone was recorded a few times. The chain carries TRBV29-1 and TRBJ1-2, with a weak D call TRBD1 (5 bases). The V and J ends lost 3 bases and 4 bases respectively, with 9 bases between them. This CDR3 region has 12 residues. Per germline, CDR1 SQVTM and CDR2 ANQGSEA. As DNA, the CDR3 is TGCAGCGTTGAGGGGGAGACCTATGGCTACACCTTC. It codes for CSVEGETYGYTF.

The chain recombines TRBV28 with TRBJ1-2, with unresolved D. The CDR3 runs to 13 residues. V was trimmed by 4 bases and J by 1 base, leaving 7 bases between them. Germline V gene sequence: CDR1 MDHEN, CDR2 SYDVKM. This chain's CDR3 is CASSYTDNYGYTF. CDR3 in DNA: TGTGCCAGCAGTTACACAGATAACTATGGCTACACCTTC.

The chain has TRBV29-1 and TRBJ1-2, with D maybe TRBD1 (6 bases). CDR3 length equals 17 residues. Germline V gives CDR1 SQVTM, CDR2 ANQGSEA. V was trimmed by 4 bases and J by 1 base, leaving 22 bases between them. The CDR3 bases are TGCAGCGTTGTAGTTTTTACAGGGACACCGATTAACTATGGCTACACCTTC. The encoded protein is CSVVVFTGTPINYGYTF.

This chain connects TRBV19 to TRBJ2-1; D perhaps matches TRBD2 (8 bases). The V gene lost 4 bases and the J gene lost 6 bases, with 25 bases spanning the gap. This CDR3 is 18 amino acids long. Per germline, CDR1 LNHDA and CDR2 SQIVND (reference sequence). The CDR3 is CASSSLSGGAGGGNEQFF. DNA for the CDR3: TGTGCCAGTAGTAGTCTCTCAGGGGGTGCGGGAGGAGGCAATGAGCAGTTCTTC.

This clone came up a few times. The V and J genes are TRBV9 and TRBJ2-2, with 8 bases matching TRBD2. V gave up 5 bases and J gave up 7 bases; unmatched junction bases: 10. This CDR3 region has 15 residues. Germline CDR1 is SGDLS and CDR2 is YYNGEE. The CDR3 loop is CASRSGGPGVGELFF. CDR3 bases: TGTGCCAGCAGGTCGGGAGGGCCTGGGGTCGGGGAGCTGTTTTTT.

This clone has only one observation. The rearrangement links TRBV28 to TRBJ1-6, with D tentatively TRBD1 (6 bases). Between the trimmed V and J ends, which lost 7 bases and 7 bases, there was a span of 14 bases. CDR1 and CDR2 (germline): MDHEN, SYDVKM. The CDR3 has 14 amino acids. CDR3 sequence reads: CASKLQGVNSPLHF. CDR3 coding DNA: TGTGCCAGCAAACTACAGGGAGTAAATTCACCCCTCCACTTT.

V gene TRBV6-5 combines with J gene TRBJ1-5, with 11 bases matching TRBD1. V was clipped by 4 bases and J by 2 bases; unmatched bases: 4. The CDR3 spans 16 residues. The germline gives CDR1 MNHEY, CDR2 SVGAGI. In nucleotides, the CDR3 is TGTGCCAGCAGTTCCGGACAGGGGGCCGGCAATCAGCCCCAGCATTTT. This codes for CASSSGQGAGNQPQHF.

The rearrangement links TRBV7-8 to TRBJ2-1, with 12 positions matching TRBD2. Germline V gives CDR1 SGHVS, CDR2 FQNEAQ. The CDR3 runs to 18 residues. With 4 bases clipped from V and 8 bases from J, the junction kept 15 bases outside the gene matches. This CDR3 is CASSSGLAGISSRDEQFF. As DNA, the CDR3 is TGTGCCAGCAGCTCAGGACTAGCGGGAATATCTTCTCGGGATGAGCAGTTCTTC.

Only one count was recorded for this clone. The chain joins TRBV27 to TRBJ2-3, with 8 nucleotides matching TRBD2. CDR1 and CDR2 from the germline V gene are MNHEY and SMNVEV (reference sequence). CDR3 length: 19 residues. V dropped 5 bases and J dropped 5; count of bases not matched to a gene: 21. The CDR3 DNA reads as TGTGCCAGCAGTCTACTATTTAACGGGAGGGGTGGTTTGCAAGATACGCAGTATTTT. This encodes CASSLLFNGRGGLQDTQYF.

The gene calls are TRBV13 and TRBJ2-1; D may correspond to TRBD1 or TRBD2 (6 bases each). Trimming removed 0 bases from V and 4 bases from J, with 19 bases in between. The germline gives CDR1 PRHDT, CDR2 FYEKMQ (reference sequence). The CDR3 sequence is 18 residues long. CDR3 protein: CASSLGPVGPGAYNEQFF. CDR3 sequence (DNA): TGTGCCAGCAGCTTAGGACCCGTGGGACCGGGGGCTTACAATGAGCAGTTCTTC.

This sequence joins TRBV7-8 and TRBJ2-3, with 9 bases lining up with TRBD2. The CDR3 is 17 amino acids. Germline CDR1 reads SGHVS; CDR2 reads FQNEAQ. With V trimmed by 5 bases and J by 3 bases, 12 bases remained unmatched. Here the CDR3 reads CASSHKLIAGVTDTQYF. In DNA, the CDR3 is TGTGCCAGCAGCCACAAACTCATAGCGGGAGTAACAGATACGCAGTATTTT.

The CDR3 is CASTMNGGFYEQYF. In DNA form, the CDR3 reads TGTGCCAGCACCATGAATGGGGGGTTCTACGAGCAGTACTTC. The chain links TRBV6-1 to TRBJ2-7; possibly TRBD2 for D (6 bases). V was clipped by 7 bases and J by 3 bases, with 16 bases between them. Germline CDR1 reads MNHNS; CDR2 reads SASEGT. The CDR3 consists of 14 residues.

CDR3: CASSPPRGFSGNTIYF. The CDR3 DNA is TGTGCCAGTAGTCCCCCCAGAGGATTCTCTGGAAACACCATATATTTT. The chain joins TRBV19 to TRBJ1-3; D is ambiguous. CDR3 length: 16 residues. The germline gives CDR1 LNHDA, CDR2 SQIVND (reference sequence). Trimming cost V 5 bases and J 0 bases, with 14 bases left between them.

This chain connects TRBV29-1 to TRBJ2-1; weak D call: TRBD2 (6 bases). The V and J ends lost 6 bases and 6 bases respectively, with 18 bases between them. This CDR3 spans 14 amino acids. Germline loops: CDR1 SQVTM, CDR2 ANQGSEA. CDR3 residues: CSVITPGVSNEQFF. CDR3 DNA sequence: TGCAGCGTGATTACCCCGGGAGTCAGCAATGAGCAGTTCTTC.

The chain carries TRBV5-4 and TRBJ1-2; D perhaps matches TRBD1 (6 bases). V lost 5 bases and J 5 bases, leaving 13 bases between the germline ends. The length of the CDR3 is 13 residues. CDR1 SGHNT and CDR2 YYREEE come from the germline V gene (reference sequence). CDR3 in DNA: TGTGCCAGCAGTAACAGGGATGGGTATGGCTACACCTTC. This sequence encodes CASSNRDGYGYTF.

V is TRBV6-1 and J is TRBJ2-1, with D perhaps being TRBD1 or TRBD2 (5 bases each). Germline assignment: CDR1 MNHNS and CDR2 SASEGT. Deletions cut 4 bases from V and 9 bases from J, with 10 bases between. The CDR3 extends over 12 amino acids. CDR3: CASSVLGGEQFF. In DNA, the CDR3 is TGTGCCAGCAGTGTCCTTGGGGGTGAGCAGTTCTTC.

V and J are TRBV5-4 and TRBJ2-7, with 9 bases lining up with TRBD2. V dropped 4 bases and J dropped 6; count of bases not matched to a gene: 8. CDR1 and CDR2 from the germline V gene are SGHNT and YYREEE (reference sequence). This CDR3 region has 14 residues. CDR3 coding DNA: TGTGCCAGCAGCCGAAGTGGACTAGCGACCGAGCAGTACTTC. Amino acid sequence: CASSRSGLATEQYF.

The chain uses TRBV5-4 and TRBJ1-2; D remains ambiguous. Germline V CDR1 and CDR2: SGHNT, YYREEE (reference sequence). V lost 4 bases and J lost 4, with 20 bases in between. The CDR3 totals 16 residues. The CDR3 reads CASSPSGSLSSYGYTF. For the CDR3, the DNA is TGTGCCAGCAGCCCTTCAGGTTCCCTCAGCTCCTATGGCTACACCTTC.

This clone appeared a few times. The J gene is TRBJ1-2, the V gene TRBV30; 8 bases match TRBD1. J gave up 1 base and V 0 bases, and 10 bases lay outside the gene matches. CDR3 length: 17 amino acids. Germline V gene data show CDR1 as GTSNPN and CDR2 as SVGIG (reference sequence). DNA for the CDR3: TGTGCCTGGAGTGTTGGACAGGGAGGAGGGTATAACTATGGCTACACCTTC. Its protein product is CAWSVGQGGGYNYGYTF.

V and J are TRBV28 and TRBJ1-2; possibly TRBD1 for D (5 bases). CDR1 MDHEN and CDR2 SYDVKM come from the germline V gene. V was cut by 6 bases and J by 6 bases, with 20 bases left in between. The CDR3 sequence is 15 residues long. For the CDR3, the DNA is TGTGCCAGCAGCCCCCTACCGGGGCAGAATAATGGCTACACCTTC. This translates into CASSPLPGQNNGYTF.

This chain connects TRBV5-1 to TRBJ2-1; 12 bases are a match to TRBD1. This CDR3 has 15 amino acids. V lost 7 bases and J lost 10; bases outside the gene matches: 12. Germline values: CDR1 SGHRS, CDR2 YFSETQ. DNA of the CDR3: TGCGCCAGCGACCGACTGGGACAGGGGGCGAAGGAGCAGTTCTTC. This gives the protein CASDRLGQGAKEQFF.

The CDR3 is CASSIGQSEQYF. The CDR3 nucleotides are TGTGCCAGTAGTATCGGACAGTCAGAGCAGTACTTC. The chain joins TRBV19 to TRBJ2-7, with a tentative D call TRBD1 (6 bases). The CDR3 has 12 residues. Trimming removed 3 bases from V and 7 bases from J, with 10 bases in between. CDR1 is LNHDA, CDR2 SQIVND, per germline (reference sequence).

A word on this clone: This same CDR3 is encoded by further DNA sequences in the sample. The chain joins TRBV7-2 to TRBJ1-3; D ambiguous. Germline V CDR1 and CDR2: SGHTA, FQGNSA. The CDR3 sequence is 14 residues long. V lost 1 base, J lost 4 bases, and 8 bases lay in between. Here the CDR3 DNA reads TGTGCCAGCAGCTTAGGGGGTTCGGGAAACACCATATATTTT. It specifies CASSLGGSGNTIYF.

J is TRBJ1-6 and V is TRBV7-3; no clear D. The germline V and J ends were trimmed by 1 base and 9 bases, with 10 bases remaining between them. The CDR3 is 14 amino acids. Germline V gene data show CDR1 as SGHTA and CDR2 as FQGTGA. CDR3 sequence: CASSLNPASSPLHF. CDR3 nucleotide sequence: TGTGCCAGCAGCTTAAATCCGGCTAGTTCACCCCTCCACTTT.

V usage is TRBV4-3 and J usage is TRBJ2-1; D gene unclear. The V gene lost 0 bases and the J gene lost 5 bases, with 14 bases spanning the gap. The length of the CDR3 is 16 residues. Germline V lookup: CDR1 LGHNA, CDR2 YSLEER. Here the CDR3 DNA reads TGCGCCAGCAGCCAAGATTCCGGAGTTATCCACAATGAGCAGTTCTTC. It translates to CASSQDSGVIHNEQFF.

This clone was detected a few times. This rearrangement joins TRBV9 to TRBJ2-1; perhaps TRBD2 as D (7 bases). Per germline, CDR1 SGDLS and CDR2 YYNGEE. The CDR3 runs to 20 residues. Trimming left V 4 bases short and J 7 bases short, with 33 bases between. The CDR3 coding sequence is TGTGCCAGCAGCCCCCGACAACAGGGTCAGGGCAGGACTAGATATAATGAGCAGTTCTTC. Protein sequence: CASSPRQQGQGRTRYNEQFF.

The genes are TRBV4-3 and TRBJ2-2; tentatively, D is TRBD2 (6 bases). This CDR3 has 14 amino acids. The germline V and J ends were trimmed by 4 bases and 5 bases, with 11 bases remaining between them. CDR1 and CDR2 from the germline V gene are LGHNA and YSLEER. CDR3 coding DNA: TGCGCCAGCAGCCTCTTCAGCGGGACCGGGGAGCTGTTTTTT. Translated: CASSLFSGTGELFF.

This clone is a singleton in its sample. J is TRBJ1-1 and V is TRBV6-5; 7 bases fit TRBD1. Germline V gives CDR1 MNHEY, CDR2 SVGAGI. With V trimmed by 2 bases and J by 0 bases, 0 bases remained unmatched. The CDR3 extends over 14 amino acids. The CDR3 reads CASSYDRVNTEAFF. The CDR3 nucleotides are TGTGCCAGCAGTTACGACAGGGTGAACACTGAAGCTTTCTTT.

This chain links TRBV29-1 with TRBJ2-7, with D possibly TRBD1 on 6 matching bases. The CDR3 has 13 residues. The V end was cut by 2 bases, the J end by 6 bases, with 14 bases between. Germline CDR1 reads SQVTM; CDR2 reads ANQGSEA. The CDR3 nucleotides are TGCAGCGTTGAACCAAATACAGGGTTCGAGCAGTACTTC. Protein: CSVEPNTGFEQYF.

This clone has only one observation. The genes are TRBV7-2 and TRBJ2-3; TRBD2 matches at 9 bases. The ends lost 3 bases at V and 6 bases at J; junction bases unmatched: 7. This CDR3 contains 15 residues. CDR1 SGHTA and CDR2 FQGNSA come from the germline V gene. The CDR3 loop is CASSLFGGRGDTQYF. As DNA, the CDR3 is TGTGCCAGCAGCTTGTTCGGCGGGAGGGGGGATACGCAGTATTTT.